The source of this T cell receptor beta chain is a study of blood T cell repertoires in COVID-19 (TCRdb year 2020). Some background on the complete study: Collaborator samples came from the United States, Italy and Spain and covered acute and convalescent phases of COVID-19. The material from the prospective study consisted of cDNA or gDNA derived from T cells, B-cell-depleted T cells, or PBMCs. Subjects who had been exposed to COVID-19, were actively infected with it, or had recovered from it provided the deeply sampled blood TCRbeta repertoires that made up the dataset. The repertoires were released in a freely available public database intended as a resource for research on the immune response to SARS-CoV-2. The samples were drawn from two sources: the first 160 participants of the ongoing ImmuneRACE study, and 1,000 to 1,500 subjects contributed by 6 global collaborators. A de-identified subject ID, COVID-19 status, age in years and sex were almost always included in the sample metadata. HLA class I and class II types, where available, came from metadata supplied by the sample provider rather than from assay-based typing. Summary of the overall study and its limitations: How much clinical and demographic metadata was included differed by source and by participant, and the metadata was provided uncurated.

The germline V gene (reference sequence) yields SGHNT for CDR1 and YYREEE for CDR2. V lost 4 bases and J lost 2 bases; the stretch between them is 14 bases long. The CDR3, from cysteine to phenylalanine, totals 15 residues. The retained sequence is limited to the CDR3, 45 bases, with the frame set at the first base. The immunoSEQ Assay, a bias-controlled multiplex PCR, was used to amplify TCRbeta CDR3 regions from genomic DNA. On the study's bioinformatics: Within the assay, amplification of reference gene primers was used to estimate how many nucleated cells each sample contained. Sequence reads were collapsed and filtered to measure the absolute abundance of every unique TCRbeta CDR3 rearrangement. For each sample, productive Simpson clonality was calculated by taking the square root of Simpson's diversity index across productive rearrangements. Sourced from immuneACCESS, this table was stored by TCRdb with only in-frame sequences that have V and J called. A share of the clones is absent; for the studies checked, an unresolved V gene accounts for under half, and the remainder has no known explanation. Clone size and the V and J calls come from that table; the DNA yielded D and trimming. In this sample the table shows around 65,000 clones, approximately 91% of which occur a single time. The ten largest clones represent approximately 1.6% of the sample.

This clone was counted once. Its antigen remains unidentified. Nothing much larger sits one base from this clone, and base qualities are not available. Each collaborating institution followed its own protocols to collect whole blood in K2EDTA tubes. For TCRbeta analysis, collaborators shipped samples as frozen whole blood, isolated PBMCs, or DNA extracted from either of those sample types. This clonotype originated in a human donor in a cohort sampled during active COVID-19. Recombination linked TRBV5-4 to TRBJ2-3; no D gene is confidently identified. The sample comprised peripheral blood. The CDR3 has the sequence CASSRVGGHTDTQYF. The DNA reads as follows: TGTGCCAGCAGCCGGGTTGGCGGCCACACAGATACGCAGTATTTT.